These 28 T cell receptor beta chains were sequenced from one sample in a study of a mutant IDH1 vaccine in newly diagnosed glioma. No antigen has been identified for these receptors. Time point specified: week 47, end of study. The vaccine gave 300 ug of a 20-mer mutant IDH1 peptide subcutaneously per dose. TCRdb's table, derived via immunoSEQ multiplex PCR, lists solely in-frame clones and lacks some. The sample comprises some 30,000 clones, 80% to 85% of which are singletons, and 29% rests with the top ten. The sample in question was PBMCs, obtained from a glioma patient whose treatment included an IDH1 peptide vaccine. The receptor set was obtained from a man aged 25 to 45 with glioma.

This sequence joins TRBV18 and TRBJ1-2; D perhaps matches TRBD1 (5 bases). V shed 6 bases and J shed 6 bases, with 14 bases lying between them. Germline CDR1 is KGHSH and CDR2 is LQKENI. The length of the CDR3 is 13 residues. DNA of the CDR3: TGTGCCAGCTCCTCCCGAGGGGTTGATGGCTACACCTTC. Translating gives CASSSRGVDGYTF.

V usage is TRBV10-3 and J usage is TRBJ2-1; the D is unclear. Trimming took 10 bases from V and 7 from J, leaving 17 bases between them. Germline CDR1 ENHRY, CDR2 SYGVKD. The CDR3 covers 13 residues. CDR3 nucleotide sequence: TGTGCCACCTCGGACCGCCTGGGGAATGAGCAGTTCTTC. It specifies CATSDRLGNEQFF.

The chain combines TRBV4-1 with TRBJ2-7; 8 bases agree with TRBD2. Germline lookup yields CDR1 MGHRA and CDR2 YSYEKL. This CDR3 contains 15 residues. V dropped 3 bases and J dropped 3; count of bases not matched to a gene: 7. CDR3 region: CASSQISGKGYEQYF. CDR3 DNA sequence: TGCGCCAGCAGCCAGATTAGCGGGAAGGGCTACGAGCAGTACTTC.

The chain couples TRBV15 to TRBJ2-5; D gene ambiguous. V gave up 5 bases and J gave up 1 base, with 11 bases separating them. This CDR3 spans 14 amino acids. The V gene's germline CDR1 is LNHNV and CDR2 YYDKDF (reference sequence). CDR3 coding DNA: TGTGCCACCAGCGCTAGTCAGTCCCAAGAGACCCAGTACTTC. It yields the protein CATSASQSQETQYF.

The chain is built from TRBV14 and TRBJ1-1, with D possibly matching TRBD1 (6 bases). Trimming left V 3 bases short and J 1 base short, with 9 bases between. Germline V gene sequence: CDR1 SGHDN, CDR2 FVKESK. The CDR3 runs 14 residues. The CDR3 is CASSQLQGNTEAFF. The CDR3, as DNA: TGTGCCAGCAGCCAGTTACAGGGGAACACTGAAGCTTTCTTT.

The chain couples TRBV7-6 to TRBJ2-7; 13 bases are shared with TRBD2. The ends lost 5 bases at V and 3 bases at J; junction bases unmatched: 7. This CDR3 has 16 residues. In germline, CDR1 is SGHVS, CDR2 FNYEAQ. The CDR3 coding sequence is TGTGCCAGCAGCGCGTCGGGACTAGCGGGAAACTACGAGCAGTACTTC. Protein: CASSASGLAGNYEQYF.

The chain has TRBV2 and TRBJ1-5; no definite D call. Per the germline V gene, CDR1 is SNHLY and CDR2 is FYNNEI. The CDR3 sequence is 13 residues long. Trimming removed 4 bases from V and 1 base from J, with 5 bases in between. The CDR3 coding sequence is TGTGCCAGCAGTGGCCAGAGCAATCAGCCCCAGCATTTT. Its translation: CASSGQSNQPQHF.

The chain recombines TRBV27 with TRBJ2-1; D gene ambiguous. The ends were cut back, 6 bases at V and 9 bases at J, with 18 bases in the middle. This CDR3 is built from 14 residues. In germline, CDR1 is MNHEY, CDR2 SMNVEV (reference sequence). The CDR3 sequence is CASRHRSPDPEQFF. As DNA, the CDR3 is TGTGCCAGCAGGCACCGGTCCCCGGACCCTGAGCAGTTCTTC.

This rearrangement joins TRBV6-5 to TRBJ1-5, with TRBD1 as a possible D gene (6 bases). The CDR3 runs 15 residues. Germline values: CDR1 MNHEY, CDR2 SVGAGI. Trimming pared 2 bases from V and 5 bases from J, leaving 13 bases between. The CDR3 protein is CASSYDRTPHQPQHF. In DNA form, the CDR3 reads TGTGCCAGCAGTTACGACAGGACGCCCCATCAGCCCCAGCATTTT.

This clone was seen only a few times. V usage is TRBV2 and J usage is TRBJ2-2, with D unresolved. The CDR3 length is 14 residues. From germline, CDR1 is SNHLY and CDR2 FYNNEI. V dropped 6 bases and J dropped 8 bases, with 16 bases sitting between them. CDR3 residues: CASSPIAVVGELFF. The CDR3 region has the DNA TGTGCCAGCAGCCCCATCGCAGTGGTGGGGGAGCTGTTTTTT.

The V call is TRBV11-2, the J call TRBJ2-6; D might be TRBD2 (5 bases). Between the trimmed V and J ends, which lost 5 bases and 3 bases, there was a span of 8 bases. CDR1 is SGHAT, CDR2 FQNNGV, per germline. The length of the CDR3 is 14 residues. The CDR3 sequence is CASSRGNGANVLTF. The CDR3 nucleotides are TGTGCCAGCAGCCGGGGTAATGGGGCCAACGTCCTGACTTTC.

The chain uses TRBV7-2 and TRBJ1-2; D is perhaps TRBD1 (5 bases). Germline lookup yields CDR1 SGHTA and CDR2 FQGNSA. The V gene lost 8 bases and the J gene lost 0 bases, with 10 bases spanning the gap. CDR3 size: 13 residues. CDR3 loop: CASGDESNYGYTF. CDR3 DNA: TGTGCCAGCGGGGACGAGTCTAACTATGGCTACACCTTC.

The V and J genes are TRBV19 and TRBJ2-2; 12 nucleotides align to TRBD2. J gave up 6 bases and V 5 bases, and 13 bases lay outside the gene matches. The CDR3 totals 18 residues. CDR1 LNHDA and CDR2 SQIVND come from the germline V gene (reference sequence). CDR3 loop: CASSSSSGGAVVAGELFF. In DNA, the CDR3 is TGTGCCAGTAGTTCATCTAGCGGGGGGGCGGTGGTCGCCGGGGAGCTGTTTTTT.

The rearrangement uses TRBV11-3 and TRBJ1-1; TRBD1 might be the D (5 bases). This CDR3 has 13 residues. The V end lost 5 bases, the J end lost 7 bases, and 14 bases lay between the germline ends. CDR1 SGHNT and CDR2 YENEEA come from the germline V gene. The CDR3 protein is CASSLNSDSEAFF. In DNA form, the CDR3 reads TGTGCCAGCAGCCTCAATAGCGACAGTGAAGCTTTCTTT.

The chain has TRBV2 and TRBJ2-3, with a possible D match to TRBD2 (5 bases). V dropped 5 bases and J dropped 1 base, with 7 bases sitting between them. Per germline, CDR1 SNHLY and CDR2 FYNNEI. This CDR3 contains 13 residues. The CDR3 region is CASSHGGTDTQYF. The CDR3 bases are TGTGCCAGCAGTCACGGGGGCACAGATACGCAGTATTTT.

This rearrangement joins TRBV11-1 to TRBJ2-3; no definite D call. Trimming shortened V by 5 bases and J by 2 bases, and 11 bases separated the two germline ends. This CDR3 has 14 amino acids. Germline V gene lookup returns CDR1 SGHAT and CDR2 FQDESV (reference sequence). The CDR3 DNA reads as TGTGCCAGCAGCCCACTTTTCTCCACAGATACGCAGTATTTT. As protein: CASSPLFSTDTQYF.

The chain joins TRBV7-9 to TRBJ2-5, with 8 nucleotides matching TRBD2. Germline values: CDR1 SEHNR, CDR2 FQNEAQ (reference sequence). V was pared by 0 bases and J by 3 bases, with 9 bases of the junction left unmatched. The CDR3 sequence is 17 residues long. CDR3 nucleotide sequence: TGTGCCAGCAGCTTAGCTTTAGCGGGGCGCAACGAAGAGACCCAGTACTTC. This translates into CASSLALAGRNEETQYF. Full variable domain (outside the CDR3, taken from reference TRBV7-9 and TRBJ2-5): DTGVSQNPRHKITKRGQNVTFRCDPISEHNRLYWYRQTLGQGPEFLTYFQNEAQLEKSRLLSDRFSAERPKGSFSTLEIQRTEQGDSAMYLCASSLALAGRNEETQYFGPGTRLLVL.

CDR3 residues: CASRLSPFWGARVGETQYF. CDR3 nucleotides: TGCGCCAGCAGGCTTTCGCCTTTTTGGGGAGCCAGGGTTGGGGAGACCCAGTACTTC. V gene TRBV5-1 combines with J gene TRBJ2-5; D may be TRBD1 or TRBD2 (5 bases each). Trimming cost V 5 bases and J 5 bases, with 31 bases left between them. This CDR3 is 19 amino acids long. Germline CDR1 reads SGHRS; CDR2 reads YFSETQ.

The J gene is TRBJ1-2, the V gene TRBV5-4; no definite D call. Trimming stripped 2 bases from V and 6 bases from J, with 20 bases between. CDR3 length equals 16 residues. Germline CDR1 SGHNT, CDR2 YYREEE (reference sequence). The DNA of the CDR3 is TGTGCCAGCAGCTTTCCCCCGGGCAGATCGGTCGATGGCTACACCTTC. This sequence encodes CASSFPPGRSVDGYTF. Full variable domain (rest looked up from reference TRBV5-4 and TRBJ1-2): ETGVTQSPTHLIKTRGQQVTLRCSSQSGHNTVSWYQQALGQGPQFIFQYYREEENGRGNFPPRFSGLQFPNYSSELNVNALELDDSALYLCASSFPPGRSVDGYTFGSGTRLTVV.

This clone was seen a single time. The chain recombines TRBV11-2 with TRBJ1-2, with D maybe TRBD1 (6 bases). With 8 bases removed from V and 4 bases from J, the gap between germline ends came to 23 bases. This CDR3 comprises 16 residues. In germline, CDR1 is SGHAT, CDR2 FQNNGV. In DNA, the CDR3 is TGTGCCAGCTCCTCCCCAGGGGAATCAAGGGGCTATGGCTACACCTTC. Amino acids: CASSSPGESRGYGYTF. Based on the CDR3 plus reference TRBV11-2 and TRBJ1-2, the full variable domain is EAGVAQSPRYKIIEKRQSVAFWCNPISGHATLYWYQQILGQGPKLLIQFQNNGVVDDSQLPKDRFSAERLKGVDSTLKIQPAKLEDSAVYLCASSSPGESRGYGYTFGSGTRLTVV.

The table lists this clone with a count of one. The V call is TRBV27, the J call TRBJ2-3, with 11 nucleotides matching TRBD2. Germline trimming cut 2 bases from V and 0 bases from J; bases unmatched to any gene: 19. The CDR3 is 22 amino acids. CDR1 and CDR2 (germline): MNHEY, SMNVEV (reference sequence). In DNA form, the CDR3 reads TGTGCCAGCAGTTTACGTTCCGACAATCGGGCTAGCGGGAGGACTAGCACAGATACGCAGTATTTT. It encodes CASSLRSDNRASGRTSTDTQYF.

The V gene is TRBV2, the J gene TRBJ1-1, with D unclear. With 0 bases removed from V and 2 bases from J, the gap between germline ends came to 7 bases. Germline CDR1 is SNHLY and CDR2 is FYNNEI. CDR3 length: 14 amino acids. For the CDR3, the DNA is TGTGCCAGCAGTGAAGCCGGGGTAAACACTGAAGCTTTCTTT. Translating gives CASSEAGVNTEAFF.

CDR3 sequence reads: CASSLGRAKGEQYF. The CDR3 DNA reads TGTGCCAGCAGCCTCGGCAGGGCCAAGGGCGAGCAGTACTTC. This chain links TRBV7-2 with TRBJ2-7; D possibly corresponds to TRBD1 (5 bases). The germline CDR1 and CDR2 sequences are SGHTA and FQGNSA. Trimming took 5 bases from V and 6 from J, leaving 17 bases between them. The CDR3 is made up of 14 amino acids.

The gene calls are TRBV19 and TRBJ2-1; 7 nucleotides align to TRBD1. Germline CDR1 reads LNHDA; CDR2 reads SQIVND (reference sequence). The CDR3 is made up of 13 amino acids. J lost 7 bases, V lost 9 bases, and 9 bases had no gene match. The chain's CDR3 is CASLDRYANEQFF. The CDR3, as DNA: TGTGCCAGCCTGGACAGGTACGCAAATGAGCAGTTCTTC.

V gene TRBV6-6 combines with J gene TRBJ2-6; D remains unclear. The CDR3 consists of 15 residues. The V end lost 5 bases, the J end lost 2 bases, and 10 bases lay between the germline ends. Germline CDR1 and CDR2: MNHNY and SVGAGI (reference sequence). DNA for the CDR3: TGTGCCAGCAGTCGACCGTTCGCTGGGGCCAACGTCCTGACTTTC. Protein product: CASSRPFAGANVLTF.

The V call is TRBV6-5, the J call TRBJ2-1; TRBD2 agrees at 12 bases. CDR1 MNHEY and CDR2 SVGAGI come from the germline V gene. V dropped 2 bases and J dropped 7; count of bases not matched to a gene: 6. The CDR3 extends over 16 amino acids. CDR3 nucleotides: TGTGCCAGCAGTTACCCTAGCGGGGGGGCGGAGAATGAGCAGTTCTTC. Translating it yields CASSYPSGGAENEQFF.

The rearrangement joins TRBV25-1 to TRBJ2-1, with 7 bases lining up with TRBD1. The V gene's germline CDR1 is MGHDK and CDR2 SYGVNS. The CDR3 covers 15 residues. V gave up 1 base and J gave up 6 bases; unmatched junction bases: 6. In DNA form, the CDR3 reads TGTGCCAGCAGTGAATCACAGGGGTGGGGCAATGAGCAGTTCTTC. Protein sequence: CASSESQGWGNEQFF.

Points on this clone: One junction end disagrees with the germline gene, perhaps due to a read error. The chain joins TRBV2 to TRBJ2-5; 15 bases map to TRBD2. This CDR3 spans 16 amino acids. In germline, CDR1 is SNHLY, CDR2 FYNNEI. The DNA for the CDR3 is TGTGCCAGCAGCGAAGGACTAGCGGGGGGGTTGGAGACCCAGTACTTC. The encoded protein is CASSEGLAGGLETQYF. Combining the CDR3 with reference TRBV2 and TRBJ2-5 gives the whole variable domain EPEVTQTPSHQVTQMGQEVILRCVPISNHLYFYWYRQILGQKVEFLVSFYNNEISEKSEIFDDQFSVERPDGSNFTLKIRSTKLEDSAMYFCASSEGLAGGLETQYFGPGTRLLVL.